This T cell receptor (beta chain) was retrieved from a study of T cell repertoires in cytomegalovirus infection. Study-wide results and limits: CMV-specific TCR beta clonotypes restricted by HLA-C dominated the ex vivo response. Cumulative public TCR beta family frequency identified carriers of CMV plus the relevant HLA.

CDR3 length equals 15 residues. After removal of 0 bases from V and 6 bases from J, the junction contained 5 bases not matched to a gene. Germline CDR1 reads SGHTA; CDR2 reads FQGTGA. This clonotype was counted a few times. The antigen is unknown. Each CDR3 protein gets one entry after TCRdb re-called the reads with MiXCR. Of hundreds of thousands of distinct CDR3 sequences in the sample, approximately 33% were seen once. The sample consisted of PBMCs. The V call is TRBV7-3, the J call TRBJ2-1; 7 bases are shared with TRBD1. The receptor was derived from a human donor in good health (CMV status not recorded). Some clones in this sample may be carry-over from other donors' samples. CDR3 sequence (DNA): TGTGCCAGCAGCTTAACCCGAGGGGGCCCCAATGAGCAGTTCTTC. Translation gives CASSLTRGGPNEQFF.